The 14 T cell receptor beta chains below were found in one sample sequenced in a study of cytomegalovirus exposure and HLA in healthy donors. This table comes from immunoSEQ multiplex PCR, and its TCRdb copy is limited to in-frame clones, with some not included. The data contain about 73,000 clones, about 95% of them singletons. The sequenced material came from PBMCs. All receptors come from a man between 18 and 35 years old in good health and CMV-seronegative.

The rearrangement uses TRBV18 and TRBJ2-4; 10 nucleotides line up with TRBD1. The germline V gene encodes CDR1 KGHSH and CDR2 LQKENI. J gave up 2 bases and V 3 bases, and 4 bases lay outside the gene matches. This CDR3 has 16 residues. This chain's CDR3 is CASSPTGGSPKNIQYF. The CDR3 bases are TGTGCCAGCTCACCGACAGGGGGCTCGCCCAAAAACATTCAGTACTTC.

The chain recombines TRBV19 with TRBJ2-7, with 8 bases matching TRBD1. V was clipped by 0 bases and J by 1 base; unmatched bases: 5. CDR1 is LNHDA and CDR2 is SQIVND in the germline V gene (reference sequence). CDR3 length: 16 amino acids. The CDR3: CASSIDTTGESYEQYF. CDR3 DNA sequence: TGTGCCAGTAGTATAGATACGACAGGGGAGTCCTACGAGCAGTACTTC.

This clone was seen only a few times. V gene TRBV5-1 combines with J gene TRBJ2-7; 8 bases align to TRBD2. The CDR3 spans 15 residues. Trimming cost V 0 bases and J 2 bases; bases outside gene matches: 4. Germline-derived CDR1 and CDR2 are SGHRS and YFSETQ. Here the CDR3 reads CASSLEPGRAYEQYF. The DNA of the CDR3 is TGCGCCAGCAGCTTGGAGCCCGGGAGGGCCTACGAGCAGTACTTC.

The chain has TRBV4-3 and TRBJ2-3; 15 bases line up with TRBD2. Germline loops: CDR1 LGHNA, CDR2 YSLEER. The CDR3 totals 21 residues. The V segment lost 0 bases and the J segment 5 bases; nucleotides outside the gene matches: 15. CDR3 amino acids: CASSQDRFSGTSGGMGDTQYF. CDR3 nucleotide sequence: TGCGCCAGCAGCCAAGATCGATTTAGTGGGACTAGCGGGGGGATGGGAGATACGCAGTATTTT.

The CDR3 DNA reads TGTGCCAGCAGTTCGCAGGGGGATGAGCAGTTCTTC. It translates to CASSSQGDEQFF. The chain links TRBV28 to TRBJ2-1; 7 bases match TRBD1. This CDR3 has 12 residues. V was clipped by 4 bases and J by 8 bases; unmatched bases: 2. CDR1 is MDHEN, CDR2 SYDVKM, per germline.

V usage is TRBV30 and J usage is TRBJ2-2, with D possibly TRBD2 on 6 matching bases. The CDR3 runs to 12 residues. Germline CDR1 GTSNPN, CDR2 SVGIG (reference sequence). V lost 3 bases and J lost 8, with 10 bases in between. DNA of the CDR3: TGTGCCTGGAGGGGCGGGGCGGGGGAGCTGTTTTTT. Translation gives CAWRGGAGELFF. Variable domain in full (rest from reference TRBV30 and TRBJ2-2): SQTIHQWPATLVQPVGSPLSLECTVEGTSNPNLYWYRQAAGRGLQLLFYSVGIGQISSEVPQNLSASRPQDRQFILSSKKLLLSDSGFYLCAWRGGAGELFFGEGSRLTVL.

V gene TRBV6-5 combines with J gene TRBJ2-1; 9 bases agree with TRBD1. Germline V gene lookup returns CDR1 MNHEY and CDR2 SVGAGI. The CDR3 extends over 13 amino acids. Losses at the gene ends were 8 bases for V and 4 bases for J; bases not matched to a gene: 3. The CDR3 sequence is CASGTGIYNEQFF. CDR3 nucleotides: TGTGCCAGCGGGACAGGGATATACAATGAGCAGTTCTTC.

In this sample, this clone turned up once. The chain has TRBV9 and TRBJ2-7, with D possibly TRBD2 on 6 matching bases. V lost 3 bases and J lost 2, with 12 bases in between. Germline CDR1 and CDR2: SGDLS and YYNGEE. CDR3 size: 14 residues. The CDR3 DNA is TGTGCCAGCAGCGCGGGGGATAGCACCTACGAGCAGTACTTC. Protein: CASSAGDSTYEQYF.

The V gene is TRBV20-1, the J gene TRBJ1-1; 9 bases are a match to TRBD1. In germline, CDR1 is DFQATT, CDR2 SNEGSKA (reference sequence). V was clipped by 6 bases and J by 6 bases; unmatched bases: 2. The CDR3 has 11 amino acids. The CDR3 region is CSADRGSEAFF. The CDR3 nucleotides read TGCAGTGCGGACAGGGGCTCTGAAGCTTTCTTT.

The chain employs TRBV6-1 and TRBJ1-5, with D tentatively TRBD1 (5 bases). CDR3 length: 12 residues. V gave up 3 bases and J gave up 9 bases, with 9 bases separating them. Per the germline V gene, CDR1 is MNHNS and CDR2 is SASEGT. The CDR3 sequence is CASSEFGGPQHF. CDR3 bases: TGTGCCAGCAGTGAGTTCGGGGGGCCCCAGCATTTT.

The CDR3 DNA reads as TGTGCCAGCAGGACGTGGGGCGGCCAGCCCCAGCATTTT. It yields the protein CASRTWGGQPQHF. The chain recombines TRBV6-1 with TRBJ1-5; D perhaps matches TRBD1 (5 bases). The CDR3 extends over 13 amino acids. Germline loops: CDR1 MNHNS, CDR2 SASEGT. V was pared by 6 bases and J by 7 bases, with 13 bases between.

The chain carries TRBV30 and TRBJ1-2, with TRBD1 matching over 8 bases. CDR1 and CDR2 from the germline V gene are GTSNPN and SVGIG (reference sequence). This CDR3 has 13 amino acids. J lost 5 bases, V lost 8 bases, and 10 bases had no gene match. In DNA, the CDR3 is TGTGCCCGACAAGCGGACAGGGAGTATGGCTACACCTTC. Residues: CARQADREYGYTF.

This clone occurred once. This chain uses TRBV6-1 with TRBJ1-4; TRBD1 aligns across 8 bases. Germline V gene sequence: CDR1 MNHNS, CDR2 SASEGT. There are 13 residues in the CDR3. The V and J ends lost 8 bases and 8 bases, in that order; junction bases with no gene match: 7. CDR3 sequence: CASLGQGTEKLFF. For the CDR3, the DNA is TGTGCCAGCCTCGGACAGGGCACAGAAAAACTGTTTTTT.

The V call is TRBV19, the J call TRBJ1-1; 7 bases fit TRBD1. V lost 5 bases and J lost 2; bases outside the gene matches: 5. Germline V CDR1 and CDR2: LNHDA, SQIVND (reference sequence). This CDR3 region has 14 residues. CDR3 protein: CASSLHRGNTEAFF. The CDR3, as DNA: TGTGCCAGTAGTTTACACAGGGGAAACACTGAAGCTTTCTTT.